This T cell receptor (beta chain) was identified in a study of cytomegalovirus exposure and HLA in healthy donors. Study information: As an earlier analysis found, about 200 million T cells yielded some 120 million unique TCR beta sequences. Falling in the Caucasian-associated ancestry cluster were 80% to 85% of approximately 410 genotyped donors.

Study-level findings and limits: The analysis excluded some indistinguishable V segments, including TRBV6-2 and TRBV6-3. The study designated 150 or so TCR beta chains cytomegalovirus-associated.

Vbeta (60) and Jbeta (13) primers were used in the PCR. Sequencing was performed with immunoSEQ multiplex PCR; in TCRdb, only in-frame clones are kept and a portion is missing. Here the sample spans about 200,000 clones, approximately 85% being singletons. A word on this clone: Its antigen remains unknown.

The CDR3 contains 13 residues. V lost 4 bases and J lost 7, with 8 bases in between. Germline CDR1 is MDHEN and CDR2 is SYDVKM. The rearrangement uses TRBV28 and TRBJ1-6; TRBD1 might be the D (5 bases). The specimen was PBMCs. The receptor comes from a woman aged 45-65 years in good health and CMV-seronegative. CDR3 in DNA: TGTGCCAGCAGTTCAGGGTCGAATTCACCCCTCCACTTT. Translation: CASSSGSNSPLHF.